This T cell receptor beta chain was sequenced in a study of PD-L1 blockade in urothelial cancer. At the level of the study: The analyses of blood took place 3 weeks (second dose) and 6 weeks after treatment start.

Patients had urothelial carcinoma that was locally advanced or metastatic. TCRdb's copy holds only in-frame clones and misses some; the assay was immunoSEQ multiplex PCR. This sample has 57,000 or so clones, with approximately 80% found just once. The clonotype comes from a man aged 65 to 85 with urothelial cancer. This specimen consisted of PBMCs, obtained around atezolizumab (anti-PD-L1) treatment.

The CDR3 loop reads CASSWDRRTNQPQHF. In DNA form, the CDR3 reads TGTGCCAGCAGTTGGGACAGAAGAACCAATCAGCCCCAGCATTTT. The chain recombines TRBV6-6 with TRBJ1-5, with TRBD1 matching 7 bases. After removal of 4 bases from V and 3 bases from J, the junction contained 6 bases not matched to a gene. Germline CDR1 reads MNHNY; CDR2 reads SVGAGI (reference sequence). This CDR3 is 15 amino acids long.